A selection of T cell receptor beta chains follows, all from one sample in a study of early stage breast cancer tumors. Profiled with immunoSEQ multiplex PCR; TCRdb holds only in-frame clones, not every one. The sample lists about 20,000 clones, roughly three quarters occurring once. Sequences were obtained from blood. All receptors derive from a person in their sixties or seventies with breast cancer. CDR3s include the opening cysteine and the closing phenylalanine or tryptophan. The D gene is left open where the match is weak. Size is omitted from some rows. Given values are once, few, many or a class for expanded clones.

d_gene	j_gene	abundance	v_gene	CDR3aa	CDR3nt
.	TRBJ2-7	.	TRBV7-8	CASSSSQGGREQYF	TGTGCCAGCAGTTCATCACAGGGCGGTCGGGAGCAGTACTTC
TRBD2	TRBJ2-5	once	TRBV11-2	CASSLGTSGAVQETQYF	TGTGCCAGCAGCTTGGGGACTAGCGGAGCGGTACAAGAGACCCAGTACTTC
.	TRBJ1-1	.	TRBV5-1	CASSPTANTEAFF	TGCGCCAGCAGCCCGACAGCTAACACTGAAGCTTTCTTT
.	TRBJ2-7	.	TRBV29-1	CSVGGGSYYEQYF	TGCAGCGTCGGGGGAGGCAGCTACTACGAGCAGTACTTC
.	TRBJ2-7	.	TRBV6-1	CASTVAGASYEQYF	TGTGCCAGCACGGTGGCAGGTGCTTCCTACGAGCAGTACTTC
.	TRBJ1-4	.	TRBV11-2	CASSGRVNAVPEKLFF	TGTGCCAGCAGCGGACGGGTGAATGCCGTTCCTGAAAAACTGTTTTTT
TRBD1	TRBJ2-3	.	TRBV10-3	CAISEPRQGNGGTDTQYF	TGTGCCATCAGTGAGCCCAGACAGGGAAACGGCGGCACAGATACGCAGTATTTT
TRBD2	TRBJ2-5	.	TRBV18	CASSPPYFTSGVQETQYF	TGTGCCAGCTCACCACCTTACTTTACTAGCGGCGTACAAGAGACCCAGTACTTC
.	TRBJ1-2	few	TRBV29-1	CSVWGSYGYTF	TGCAGCGTTTGGGGCAGCTATGGCTACACCTTC
.	TRBJ2-1	.	TRBV13	CASSLVQYNEQFF	TGTGCCAGCAGCTTAGTCCAATACAATGAGCAGTTCTTC
.	TRBJ1-5	.	TRBV6-1	CASSEEPGRPNQPQHF	TGTGCCAGCAGTGAAGAACCGGGACGGCCCAATCAGCCCCAGCATTTT
.	TRBJ2-2	.	TRBV6-5	CASSPGRAGELFF	TGTGCCAGCAGTCCCGGGCGGGCCGGGGAGCTGTTTTTT
.	TRBJ1-5	.	TRBV2	CASSPRRQPQHF	TGTGCCAGCAGTCCACGACGCCAGCCCCAGCATTTT
.	TRBJ1-1	.	TRBV6-5	CASRRNTEAFF	TGTGCCAGCAGACGAAACACTGAAGCTTTCTTT
.	TRBJ1-4	.	TRBV19	CASRYWDLGNEKLFF	TGTGCCAGTCGATATTGGGACCTTGGGAATGAAAAACTGTTTTTT
TRBD1	TRBJ1-1	.	TRBV19	CASSPTGVSPTEAFF	TGTGCCAGTAGTCCGACAGGGGTAAGTCCCACTGAAGCTTTCTTT
.	TRBJ2-7	.	TRBV5-4	CASSLDSTSYEQYF	TGTGCCAGCAGCCTGGACAGTACCTCCTACGAGCAGTACTTC
.	TRBJ2-7	.	TRBV18	CASSTGIDEQYF	TGTGCCAGCTCAACAGGGATCGACGAGCAGTACTTC
.	TRBJ1-2	.	TRBV21-1	CASSKVWGNYGYTF	TGTGCCAGCAGCAAAGTTTGGGGGAACTATGGCTACACCTTC
.	TRBJ2-3	.	TRBV6-1	CASSEARGTIDTQYF	TGTGCCAGCAGTGAAGCTAGGGGGACAATAGATACGCAGTATTTT
.	TRBJ2-7	.	TRBV7-9	CASRDSSYEQYF	TGTGCCAGCAGAGACAGCTCCTACGAGCAGTACTTC
.	TRBJ1-2	once	TRBV4-2	CASSQDVYGIPGYGYTF	TGTGCCAGCAGCCAAGATGTTTACGGAATTCCGGGGTATGGCTACACCTTC
.	TRBJ2-5	.	TRBV9	CASSVGSYQETQYF	TGTGCCAGCAGCGTAGGTAGCTATCAAGAGACCCAGTACTTC
.	TRBJ2-3	once	TRBV9	CASSVVTDTQYF	TGTGCCAGCAGCGTAGTCACAGATACGCAGTATTTT
.	TRBJ1-6	.	TRBV18	CASSPTKSPVSPLHF	TGTGCCAGCTCACCTACCAAGAGTCCGGTTTCACCCCTCCACTTT
TRBD1	TRBJ1-3	few	TRBV5-4	CASSPRTGPGNTIYF	TGTGCCAGCAGCCCGAGGACAGGGCCTGGAAACACCATATATTTT
TRBD1	TRBJ1-1	.	TRBV19	CASSRVTGANTEAFF	TGTGCCAGTAGTAGGGTGACAGGGGCAAACACTGAAGCTTTCTTT
.	TRBJ2-5	.	TRBV9	CASSVEVQPQETQYF	TGTGCCAGCAGCGTAGAGGTCCAGCCCCAAGAGACCCAGTACTTC
TRBD1	TRBJ2-1	.	TRBV15	CATSRDRGQGGYNEQFF	TGTGCCACCAGCAGAGATAGGGGACAGGGGGGCTACAATGAGCAGTTCTTC